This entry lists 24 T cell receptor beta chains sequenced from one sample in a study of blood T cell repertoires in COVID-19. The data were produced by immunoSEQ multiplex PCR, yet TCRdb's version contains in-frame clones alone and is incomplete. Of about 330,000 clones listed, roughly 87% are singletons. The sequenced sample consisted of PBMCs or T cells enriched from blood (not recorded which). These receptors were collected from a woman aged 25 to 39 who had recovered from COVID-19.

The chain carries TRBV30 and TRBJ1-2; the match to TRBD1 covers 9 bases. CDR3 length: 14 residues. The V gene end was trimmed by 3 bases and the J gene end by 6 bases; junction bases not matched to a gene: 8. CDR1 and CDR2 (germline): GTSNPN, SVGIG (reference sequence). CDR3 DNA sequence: TGTGCCTGGAGCCGGGACAGGGTGTTGAATGGCTACACCTTC. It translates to CAWSRDRVLNGYTF.

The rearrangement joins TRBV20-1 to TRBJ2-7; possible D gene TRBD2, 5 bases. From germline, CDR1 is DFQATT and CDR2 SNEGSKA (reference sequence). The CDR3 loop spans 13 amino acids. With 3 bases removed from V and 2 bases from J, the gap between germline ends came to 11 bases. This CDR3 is CSASLGAAYEQYF. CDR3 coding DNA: TGCAGTGCTAGTCTTGGAGCGGCCTACGAGCAGTACTTC.

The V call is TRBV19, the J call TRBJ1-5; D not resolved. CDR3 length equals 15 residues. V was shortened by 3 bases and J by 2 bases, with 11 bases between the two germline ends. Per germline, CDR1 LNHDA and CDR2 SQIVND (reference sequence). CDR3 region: CASSIIGEGNQPQHF. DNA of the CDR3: TGTGCCAGTAGTATCATCGGGGAGGGCAATCAGCCCCAGCATTTT.

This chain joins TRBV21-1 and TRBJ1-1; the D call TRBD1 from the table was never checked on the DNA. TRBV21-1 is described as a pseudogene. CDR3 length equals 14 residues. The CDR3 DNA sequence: TGTGCCAGCAGCAGACAGGGTCGGAGCACTGAAGCTTTCTTT. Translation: CASSRQGRSTEAFF.

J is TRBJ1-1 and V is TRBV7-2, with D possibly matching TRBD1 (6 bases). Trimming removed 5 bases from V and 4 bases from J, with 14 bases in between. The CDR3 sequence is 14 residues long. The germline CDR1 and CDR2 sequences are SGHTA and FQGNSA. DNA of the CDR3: TGTGCCAGCAGCAACCGTGGGGGCCTCACTGAAGCTTTCTTT. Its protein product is CASSNRGGLTEAFF.

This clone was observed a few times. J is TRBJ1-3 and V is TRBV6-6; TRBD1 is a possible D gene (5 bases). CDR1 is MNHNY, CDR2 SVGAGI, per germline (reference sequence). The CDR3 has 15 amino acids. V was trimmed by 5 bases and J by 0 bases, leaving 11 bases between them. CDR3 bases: TGTGCCAGCAGTCGACAGTCTCTCTCTGGAAACACCATATATTTT. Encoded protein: CASSRQSLSGNTIYF.

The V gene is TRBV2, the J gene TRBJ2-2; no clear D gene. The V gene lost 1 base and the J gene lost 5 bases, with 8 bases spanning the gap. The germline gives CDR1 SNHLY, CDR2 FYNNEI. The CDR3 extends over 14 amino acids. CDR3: CASSEDRQTGELFF. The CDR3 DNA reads TGTGCCAGCAGTGAAGATCGACAAACCGGGGAGCTGTTTTTT.

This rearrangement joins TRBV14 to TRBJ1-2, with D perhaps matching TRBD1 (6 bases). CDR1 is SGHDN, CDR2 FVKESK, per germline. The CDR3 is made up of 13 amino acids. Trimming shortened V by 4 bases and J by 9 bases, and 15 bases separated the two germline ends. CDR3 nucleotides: TGTGCCAGCAGCCCCGTCGTACAGGGTAGCTACACCTTC. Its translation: CASSPVVQGSYTF.

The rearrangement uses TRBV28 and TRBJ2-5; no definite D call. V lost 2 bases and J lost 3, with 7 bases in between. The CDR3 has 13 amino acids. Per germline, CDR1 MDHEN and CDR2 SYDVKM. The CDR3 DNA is TGTGCCAGCAGTTTAGTACAGAAAGAGACCCAGTACTTC. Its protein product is CASSLVQKETQYF.

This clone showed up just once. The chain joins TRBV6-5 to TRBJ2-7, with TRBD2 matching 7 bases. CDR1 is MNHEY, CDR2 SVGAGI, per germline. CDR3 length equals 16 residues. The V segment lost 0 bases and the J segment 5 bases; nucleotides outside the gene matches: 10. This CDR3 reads CASSYSPRRGMDEQYF. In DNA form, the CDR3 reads TGTGCCAGCAGTTACTCCCCGCGGCGGGGGATGGACGAGCAGTACTTC.

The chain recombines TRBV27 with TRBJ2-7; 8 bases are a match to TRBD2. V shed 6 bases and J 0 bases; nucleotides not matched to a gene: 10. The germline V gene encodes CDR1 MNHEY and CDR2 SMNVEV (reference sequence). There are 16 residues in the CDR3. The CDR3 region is CASSVRSGGHSYEQYF. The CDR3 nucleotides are TGTGCCAGCAGCGTTAGAAGCGGGGGCCACTCCTACGAGCAGTACTTC.

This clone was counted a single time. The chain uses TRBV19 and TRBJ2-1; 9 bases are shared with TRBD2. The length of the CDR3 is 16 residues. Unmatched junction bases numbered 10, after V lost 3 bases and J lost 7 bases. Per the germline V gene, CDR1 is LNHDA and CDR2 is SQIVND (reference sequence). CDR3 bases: TGTGCCAGTAGTATTAGGCTAGCGGGGCGGAGTAATGAGCAGTTCTTC. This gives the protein CASSIRLAGRSNEQFF.

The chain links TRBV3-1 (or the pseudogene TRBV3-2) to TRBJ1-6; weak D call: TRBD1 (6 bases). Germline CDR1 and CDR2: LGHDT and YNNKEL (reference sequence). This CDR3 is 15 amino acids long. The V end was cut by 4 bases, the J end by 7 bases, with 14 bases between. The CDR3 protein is CASSPPGGLNSPLHF. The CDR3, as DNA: TGTGCCAGCAGCCCGCCGGGGGGGCTCAATTCACCCCTCCACTTT.

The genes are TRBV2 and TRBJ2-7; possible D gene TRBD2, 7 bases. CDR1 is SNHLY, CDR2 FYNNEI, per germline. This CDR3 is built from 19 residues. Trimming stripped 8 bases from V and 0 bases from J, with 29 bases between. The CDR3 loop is CASGGGRGPDTLSSYEQYF. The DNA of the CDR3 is TGTGCCAGCGGGGGGGGCCGGGGCCCTGATACTTTGAGCTCCTACGAGCAGTACTTC.

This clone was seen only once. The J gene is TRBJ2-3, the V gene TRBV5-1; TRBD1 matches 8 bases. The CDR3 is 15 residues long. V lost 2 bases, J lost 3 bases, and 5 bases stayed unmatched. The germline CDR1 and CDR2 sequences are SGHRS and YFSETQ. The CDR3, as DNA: TGCGCCAGCAGCTTCCAGGGGGCCAAGACAGATACGCAGTATTTT. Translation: CASSFQGAKTDTQYF.

In DNA form, the CDR3 reads TGTGCCTGGAGTGTAGGGCGGGGGGGGTACAATGAGCAGTTCTTC. Protein product: CAWSVGRGGYNEQFF. V gene TRBV30 combines with J gene TRBJ2-1; 9 positions agree with TRBD2. The CDR3 is 15 residues long. The germline gives CDR1 GTSNPN, CDR2 SVGIG (reference sequence). V trimming: 0 bases; J trimming: 4 bases; junction bases outside the gene matches: 4.

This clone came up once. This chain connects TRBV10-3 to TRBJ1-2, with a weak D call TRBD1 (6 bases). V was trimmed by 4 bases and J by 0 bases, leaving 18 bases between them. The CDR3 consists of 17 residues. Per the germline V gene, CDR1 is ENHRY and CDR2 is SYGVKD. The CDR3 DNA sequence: TGTGCCATCAGTGTGGGGGCAGTTGGAAGGGCTAACTATGGCTACACCTTC. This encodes CAISVGAVGRANYGYTF.

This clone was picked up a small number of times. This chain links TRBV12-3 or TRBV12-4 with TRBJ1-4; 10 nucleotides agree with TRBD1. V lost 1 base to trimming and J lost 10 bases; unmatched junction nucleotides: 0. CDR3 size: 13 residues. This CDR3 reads CASSLGTGGKLFF. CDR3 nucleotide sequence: TGTGCCAGCAGTTTAGGGACAGGGGGAAAACTGTTTTTT.

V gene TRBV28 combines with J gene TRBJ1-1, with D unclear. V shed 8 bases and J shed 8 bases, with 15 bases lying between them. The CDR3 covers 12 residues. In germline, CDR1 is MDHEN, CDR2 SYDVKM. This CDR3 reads CASPDNFGEAFF. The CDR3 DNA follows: TGTGCCAGCCCTGACAATTTCGGCGAAGCTTTCTTT.

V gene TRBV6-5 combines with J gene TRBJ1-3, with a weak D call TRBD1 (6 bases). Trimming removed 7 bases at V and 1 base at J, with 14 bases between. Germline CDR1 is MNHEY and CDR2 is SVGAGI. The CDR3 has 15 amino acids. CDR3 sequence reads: CASIELTGSGNTIYF. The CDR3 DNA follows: TGTGCCAGCATCGAACTGACAGGTTCTGGAAACACCATATATTTT.

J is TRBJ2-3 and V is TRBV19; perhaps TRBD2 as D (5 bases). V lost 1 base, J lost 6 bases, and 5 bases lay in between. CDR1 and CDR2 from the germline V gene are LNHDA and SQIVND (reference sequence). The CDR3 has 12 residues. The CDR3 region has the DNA TGTGCCAGTAGTATAGGGGAGGATACGCAGTATTTT. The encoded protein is CASSIGEDTQYF.

The CDR3 region has the DNA TGTGCCAGCTCACCACCGCCTACAGGGGGCGGGTACACTGAAGCTTTCTTT. This gives the protein CASSPPPTGGGYTEAFF. The genes are TRBV18 and TRBJ1-1; 9 bases are shared with TRBD1. Germline lookup yields CDR1 KGHSH and CDR2 LQKENI. The CDR3 spans 17 residues. Losses at the gene ends were 0 bases for V and 3 bases for J; bases not matched to a gene: 8. The full variable domain, its missing parts supplied by reference TRBV18 and TRBJ1-1, is NAGVMQNPRHLVRRRGQEARLRCSPMKGHSHVYWYRQLPEEGLKFMVYLQKENIIDESGMPKERFSAEFPKEGPSILRIQQVVRGDSAAYFCASSPPPTGGGYTEAFFGQGTRLTVV.

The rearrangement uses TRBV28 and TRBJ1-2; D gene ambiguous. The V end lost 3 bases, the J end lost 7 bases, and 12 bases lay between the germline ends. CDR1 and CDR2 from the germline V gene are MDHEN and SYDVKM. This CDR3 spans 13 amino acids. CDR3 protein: CASSLYSGSGYTF. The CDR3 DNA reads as TGTGCCAGCAGTTTGTACTCCGGGAGTGGCTACACCTTC.

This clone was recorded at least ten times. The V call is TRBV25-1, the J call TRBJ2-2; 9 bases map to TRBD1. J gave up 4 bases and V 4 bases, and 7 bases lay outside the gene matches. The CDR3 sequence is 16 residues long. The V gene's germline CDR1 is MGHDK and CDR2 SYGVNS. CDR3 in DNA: TGTGCCAGCAGTGCCCCGGGACAGGGAGGCACCGGGGAGCTGTTTTTT. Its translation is CASSAPGQGGTGELFF.